This T cell receptor (beta chain) is from a study of beta chain features in type 1 diabetes. General study findings and limits: Compared with healthy donors, patients appeared to share more similar naive, central memory and regulatory TCRB repertoires.

Note on this clone: What it recognizes is unknown.

CDR1 and CDR2 (germline): SEHNR, FQNEAQ (reference sequence). V was clipped by 5 bases and J by 2 bases, with 13 bases between them. The CDR3 runs 15 residues. Expressed TCRB transcripts were sequenced because the isolated RNA had all been reverse transcribed beforehand. Assay: immunoSEQ multiplex PCR; the TCRdb copy retains only in-frame clones and omits some. The table includes about 240,000 clones, less than 35% detected once. Researchers reported sorting CD4+ naive, central memory, regulatory and stem cell-like memory cells via CD45RO/CCR7/CD25/CD127/CD95/CD27. Populations obtained by sorting all exceeded 98% purity.

The source of this sequence is a young man in good health. Specimen: central memory CD4+ T cells from blood. The rearrangement uses TRBV7-9 and TRBJ2-1; tentative D call: TRBD2 (5 bases). CDR3 in amino acids: CASSQDYSPYNEQFF. In nucleotides, the CDR3 is TGTGCCAGCAGCCAAGACTACAGCCCCTACAATGAGCAGTTCTTC.